This T cell receptor (beta chain) was obtained from a study of patients and donors after allogeneic stem cell transplantation. The CDR3 is made up of 17 amino acids. Germline lookup yields CDR1 LNHNV and CDR2 YYDKDF (reference sequence). Trimming stripped 1 base from V and 0 bases from J, with 14 bases between. TCRdb ran MiXCR on the RT-PCR reads and lists one entry per CDR3 protein. Seen here are approximately 170,000 distinct CDR3 sequences, around 30% observed once, and the top ten hold 3.2%. The sequence came from a human donor who was either an allogeneic HSCT recipient or a stem cell or donor lymphocyte infusion donor (not recorded which). It is not recorded whose cells these are; they may come from a transplant donor. The specimen was blood, either unsorted or a sorted T cell fraction (not recorded which). The J gene is TRBJ2-3, the V gene TRBV15; a weak D match, TRBD1 (6 bases). The CDR3 spells CATSRVSRTASTDTQYF. CDR3 DNA sequence: TGTGCCACCAGCAGAGTATCTAGGACAGCTAGCACAGATACGCAGTATTTT.